The 2 T cell receptor beta chains below were found in one sample sequenced in a study of blood T cell repertoires in COVID-19. Clones were sequenced by immunoSEQ multiplex PCR, and TCRdb holds only the in-frame ones, with some missing. The sample comprises about 260,000 clones, about 88% of which are singletons, and about 3% rests with the top ten. The source material was PBMCs or T cells enriched from blood (not recorded which). All receptors derive from a woman in her 50s who had recovered from COVID-19.

The chain has TRBV7-2 and TRBJ1-6; possibly TRBD1 for D (6 bases). There are 17 residues in the CDR3. The ends were cut back, 1 base at V and 8 bases at J, with 18 bases in the middle. Germline V lookup: CDR1 SGHTA, CDR2 FQGNSA. The DNA for the CDR3 is TGTGCCAGCAGCTTAGTGGTAACGACAGGCTTTTATTCACCCCTCCACTTT. It specifies CASSLVVTTGFYSPLHF.

The chain employs TRBV3-1 (or the pseudogene TRBV3-2) and TRBJ2-7; maybe TRBD2 (6 bases). This CDR3 is 15 amino acids long. The V end lost 3 bases, the J end lost 1 base, and 13 bases lay between the germline ends. In germline, CDR1 is LGHDT, CDR2 YNNKEL (reference sequence). The CDR3 is CASSHPGRPSYEQYF. In nucleotides, the CDR3 is TGTGCCAGCAGCCATCCCGGGAGACCTTCCTACGAGCAGTACTTC.